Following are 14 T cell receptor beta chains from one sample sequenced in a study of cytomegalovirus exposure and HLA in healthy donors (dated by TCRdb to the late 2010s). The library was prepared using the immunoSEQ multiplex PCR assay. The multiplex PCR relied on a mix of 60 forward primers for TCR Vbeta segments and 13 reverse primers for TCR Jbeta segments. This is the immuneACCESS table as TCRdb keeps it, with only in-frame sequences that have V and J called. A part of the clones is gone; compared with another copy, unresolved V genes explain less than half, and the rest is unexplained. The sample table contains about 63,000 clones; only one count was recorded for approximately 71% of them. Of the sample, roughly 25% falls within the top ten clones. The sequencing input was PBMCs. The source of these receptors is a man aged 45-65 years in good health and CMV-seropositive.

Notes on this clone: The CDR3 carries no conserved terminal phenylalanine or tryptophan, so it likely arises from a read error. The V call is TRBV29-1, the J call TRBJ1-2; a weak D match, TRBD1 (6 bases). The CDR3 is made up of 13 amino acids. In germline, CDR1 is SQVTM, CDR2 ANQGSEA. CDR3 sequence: CNVHRDGSNGYTV. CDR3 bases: TGCAACGTTCACAGGGACGGTTCAAATGGCTACACCGTC.

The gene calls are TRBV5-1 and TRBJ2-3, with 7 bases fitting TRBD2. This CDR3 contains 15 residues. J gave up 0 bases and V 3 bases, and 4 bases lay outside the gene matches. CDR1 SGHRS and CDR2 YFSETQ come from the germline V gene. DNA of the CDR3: TGCGCCAGCAGCTCCCGCGGGGGTAGCACAGATACGCAGTATTTT. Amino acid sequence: CASSSRGGSTDTQYF. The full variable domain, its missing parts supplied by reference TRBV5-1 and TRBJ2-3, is KAGVTQTPRYLIKTRGQQVTLSCSPISGHRSVSWYQQTPGQGLQFLFEYFSETQRNKGNFPGRFSGRQFSNSRSEMNVSTLELGDSALYLCASSSRGGSTDTQYFGPGTRLTVL.

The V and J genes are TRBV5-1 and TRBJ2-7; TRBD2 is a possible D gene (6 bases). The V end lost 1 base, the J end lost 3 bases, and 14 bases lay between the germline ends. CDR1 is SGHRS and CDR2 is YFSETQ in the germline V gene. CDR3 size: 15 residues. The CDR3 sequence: CASSLRGRSDYEQYF. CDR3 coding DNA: TGCGCCAGCAGCTTGCGGGGGAGGTCCGACTACGAGCAGTACTTC.

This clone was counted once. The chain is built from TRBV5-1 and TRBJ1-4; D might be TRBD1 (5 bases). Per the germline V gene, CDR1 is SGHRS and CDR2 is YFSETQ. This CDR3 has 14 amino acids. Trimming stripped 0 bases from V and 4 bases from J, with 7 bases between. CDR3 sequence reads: CASSLGQSNEKLFF. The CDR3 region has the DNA TGCGCCAGCAGCTTGGGACAGAGTAATGAAAAACTGTTTTTT.

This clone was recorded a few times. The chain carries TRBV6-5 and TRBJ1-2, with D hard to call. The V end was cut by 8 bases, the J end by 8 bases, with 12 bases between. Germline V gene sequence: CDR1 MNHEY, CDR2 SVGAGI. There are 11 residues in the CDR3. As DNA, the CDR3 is TGTGCCAGCTCCAACGGGGAGGGCTACACCTTC. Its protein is CASSNGEGYTF.

Written as DNA, the CDR3 is TGCGCCAGCAGCTTGGGACTAGCGGGAGGGTCCCTATTGTACGAGCAGTACTTC. Its protein product is CASSLGLAGGSLLYEQYF. The chain uses TRBV5-1 and TRBJ2-7; 14 bases are shared with TRBD2. The CDR3 contains 18 residues. Germline trimming cut 0 bases from V and 4 bases from J; bases unmatched to any gene: 9. CDR1 SGHRS and CDR2 YFSETQ come from the germline V gene. The full variable domain, its missing parts supplied by reference TRBV5-1 and TRBJ2-7, is KAGVTQTPRYLIKTRGQQVTLSCSPISGHRSVSWYQQTPGQGLQFLFEYFSETQRNKGNFPGRFSGRQFSNSRSEMNVSTLELGDSALYLCASSLGLAGGSLLYEQYFGPGTRLTVT.

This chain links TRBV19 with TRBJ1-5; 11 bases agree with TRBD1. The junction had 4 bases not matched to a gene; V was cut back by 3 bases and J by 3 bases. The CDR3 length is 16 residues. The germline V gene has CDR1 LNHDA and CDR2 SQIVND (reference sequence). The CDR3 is CASSIGTGGSNQPQHF. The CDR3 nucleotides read TGTGCCAGTAGTATTGGGACAGGGGGTTCCAATCAGCCCCAGCATTTT.

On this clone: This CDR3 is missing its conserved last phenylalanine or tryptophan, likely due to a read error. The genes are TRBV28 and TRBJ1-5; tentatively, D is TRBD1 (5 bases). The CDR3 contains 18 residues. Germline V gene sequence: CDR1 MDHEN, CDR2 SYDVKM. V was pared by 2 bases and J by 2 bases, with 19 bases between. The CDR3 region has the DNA TGTGCCAGCAGTTTAAACCGTTGGGGACTAGCGGGCAATCAGCCCCAGCATCTT. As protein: CASSLNRWGLAGNQPQHL.

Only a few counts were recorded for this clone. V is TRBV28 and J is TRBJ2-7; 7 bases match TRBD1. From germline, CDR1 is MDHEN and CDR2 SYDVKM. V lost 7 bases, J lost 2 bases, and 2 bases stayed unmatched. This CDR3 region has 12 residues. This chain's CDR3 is CASTTGAYEQYF. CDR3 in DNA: TGTGCCAGCACCACAGGGGCCTACGAGCAGTACTTC.

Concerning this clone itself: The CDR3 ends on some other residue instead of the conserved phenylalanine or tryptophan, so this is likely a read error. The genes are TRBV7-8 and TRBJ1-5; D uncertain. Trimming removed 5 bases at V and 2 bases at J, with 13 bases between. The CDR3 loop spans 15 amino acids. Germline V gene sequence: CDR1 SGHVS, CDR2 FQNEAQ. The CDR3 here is CASSRPGMGNQPQHV. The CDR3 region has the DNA TGTGCCAGCAGCCGTCCGGGGATGGGCAATCAGCCCCAGCATGTT.

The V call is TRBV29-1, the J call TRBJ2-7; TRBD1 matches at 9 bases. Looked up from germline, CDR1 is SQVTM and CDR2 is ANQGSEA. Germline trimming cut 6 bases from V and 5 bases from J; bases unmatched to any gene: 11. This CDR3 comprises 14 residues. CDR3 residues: CSVRAMDRGDEQYF. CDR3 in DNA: TGCAGCGTACGGGCAATGGACAGGGGTGACGAGCAGTACTTC.

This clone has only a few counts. The CDR3 sequence is CASSEREGEKLFF. DNA of the CDR3: TGTGCCAGCAGCGAGAGGGAAGGTGAAAAACTGTTTTTT. The chain carries TRBV11-2 and TRBJ1-4; D is undetermined. Looked up from germline, CDR1 is SGHAT and CDR2 is FQNNGV. Deletions cut 5 bases from V and 7 bases from J, with 11 bases between. The CDR3 runs to 13 residues.

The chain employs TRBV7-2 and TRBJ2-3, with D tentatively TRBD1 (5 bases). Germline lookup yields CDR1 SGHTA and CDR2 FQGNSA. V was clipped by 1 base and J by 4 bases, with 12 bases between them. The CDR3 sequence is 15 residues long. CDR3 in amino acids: CASSLGLGVPDTQYF. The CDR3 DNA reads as TGTGCCAGCAGCTTAGGCCTAGGGGTGCCAGATACGCAGTATTTT.

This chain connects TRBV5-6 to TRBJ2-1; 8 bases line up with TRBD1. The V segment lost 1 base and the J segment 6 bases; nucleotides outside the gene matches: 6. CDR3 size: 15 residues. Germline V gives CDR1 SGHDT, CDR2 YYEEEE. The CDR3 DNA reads TGTGCCAGCAGCTTGCGGACAGGGTTACGCAATGAGCAGTTCTTC. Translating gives CASSLRTGLRNEQFF.